The sequence of this T cell receptor (beta chain) was determined in a study of cytomegalovirus exposure and HLA in healthy donors. Study-level findings and limits: There were reportedly fewer N-insertions in an Asian-associated ancestry cluster than the approximately 630-donor mean, in a later analysis. A few CMV-associated chains proved CMV antigen-specific in vitro.

In regard to this clone: Antigen: not known.

60 Vbeta and 13 Jbeta primers were used in PCR. Produced via immunoSEQ multiplex PCR; TCRdb's table is partial and in-frame only. The top ten hold 2% to 2.5% of the sample, which has some 140,000 clones, roughly 80% seen once. Trimming cost V 4 bases and J 2 bases, with 16 bases left between them. The length of the CDR3 is 16 residues. Germline V gene sequence: CDR1 SGHNT, CDR2 YYREEE (reference sequence). The rearrangement joins TRBV5-4 to TRBJ1-3; possibly TRBD1 for D (6 bases). The clonotype comes from a man younger than 40 in good health and CMV-seronegative. Input material: PBMCs. CDR3 DNA: TGTGCCAGCAGCCCCTTCGGGGGGGCAGCTGGAAACACCATATATTTT. It is translated as CASSPFGGAAGNTIYF.